This T cell receptor beta chain was recovered during a study of T cell responses to AZD1222 COVID-19 vaccine. The protocol was immunoSEQ multiplex PCR, while the TCRdb copy is restricted to in-frame clones and leaves out a portion. The top ten clones hold about 3% of a sample with some 120,000 clones, 85% to 95% of them seen once. The CDR3 runs to 15 residues. With V trimmed by 5 bases and J by 1 base, 6 bases remained unmatched. Germline V gene data show CDR1 as MNHEY and CDR2 as SMNVEV (reference sequence). The specimen was peripheral blood, collected on day 0 of AZD1222 vaccination. The chain employs TRBV27 and TRBJ2-7; TRBD2 matches at 9 bases. This sequence was found in an adult in good health. CDR3 in amino acids: CASSQSGRLSYEQYF. The CDR3 region has the DNA TGTGCCAGCAGTCAAAGCGGGAGGTTATCCTACGAGCAGTACTTC.